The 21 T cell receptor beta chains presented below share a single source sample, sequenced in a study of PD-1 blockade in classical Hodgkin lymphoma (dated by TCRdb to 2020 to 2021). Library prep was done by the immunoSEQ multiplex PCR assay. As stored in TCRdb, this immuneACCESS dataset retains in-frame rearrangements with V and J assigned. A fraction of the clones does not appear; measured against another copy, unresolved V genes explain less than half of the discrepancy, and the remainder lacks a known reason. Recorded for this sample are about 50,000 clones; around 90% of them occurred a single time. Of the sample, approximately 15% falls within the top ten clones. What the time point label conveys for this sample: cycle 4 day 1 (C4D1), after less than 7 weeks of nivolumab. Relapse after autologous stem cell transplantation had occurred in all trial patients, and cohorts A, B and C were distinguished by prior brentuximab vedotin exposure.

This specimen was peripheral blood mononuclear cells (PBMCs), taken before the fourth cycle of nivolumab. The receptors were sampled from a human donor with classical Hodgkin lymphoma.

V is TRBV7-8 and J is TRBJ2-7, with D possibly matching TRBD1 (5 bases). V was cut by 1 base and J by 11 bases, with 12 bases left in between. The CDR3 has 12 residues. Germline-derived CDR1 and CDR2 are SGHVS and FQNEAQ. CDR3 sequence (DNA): TGTGCCAGCAGCTTAGAATGGACATCGGAGTACTTC. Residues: CASSLEWTSEYF.

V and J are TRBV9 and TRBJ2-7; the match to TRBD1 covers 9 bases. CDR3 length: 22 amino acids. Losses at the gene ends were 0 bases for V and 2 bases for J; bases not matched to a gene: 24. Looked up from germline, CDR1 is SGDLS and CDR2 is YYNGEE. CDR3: CASSVEGTGNQGEGKAPYEQYF. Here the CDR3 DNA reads TGTGCCAGCAGCGTAGAGGGGACAGGGAACCAGGGGGAGGGGAAGGCCCCCTACGAGCAGTACTTC.

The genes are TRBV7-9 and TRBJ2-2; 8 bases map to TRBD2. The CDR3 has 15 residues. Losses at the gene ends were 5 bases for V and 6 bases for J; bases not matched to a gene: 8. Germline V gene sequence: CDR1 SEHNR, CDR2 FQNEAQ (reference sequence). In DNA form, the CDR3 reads TGTGCCAGCAGCGAGAAAACTAGCGGAGCCGGGGAGCTGTTTTTT. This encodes CASSEKTSGAGELFF.

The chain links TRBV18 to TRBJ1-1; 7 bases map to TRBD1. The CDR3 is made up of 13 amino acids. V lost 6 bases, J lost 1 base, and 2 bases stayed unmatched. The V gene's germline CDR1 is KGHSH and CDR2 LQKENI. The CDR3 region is CASSDRENTEAFF. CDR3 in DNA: TGTGCCAGCTCCGACAGGGAGAACACTGAAGCTTTCTTT.

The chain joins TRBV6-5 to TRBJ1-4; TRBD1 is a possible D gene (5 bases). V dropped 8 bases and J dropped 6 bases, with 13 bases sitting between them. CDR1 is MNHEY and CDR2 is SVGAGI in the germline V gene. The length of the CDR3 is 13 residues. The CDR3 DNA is TGTGCCAGCCGGGACCATTCTCATGAAAAACTGTTTTTT. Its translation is CASRDHSHEKLFF.

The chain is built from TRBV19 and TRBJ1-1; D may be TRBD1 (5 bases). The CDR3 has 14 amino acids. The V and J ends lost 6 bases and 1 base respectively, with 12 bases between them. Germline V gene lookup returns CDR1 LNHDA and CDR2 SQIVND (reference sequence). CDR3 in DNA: TGTGCCAGTAGACCAGGGTGGGAGAACACTGAAGCTTTCTTT. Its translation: CASRPGWENTEAFF. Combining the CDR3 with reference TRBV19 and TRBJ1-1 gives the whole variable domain DGGITQSPKYLFRKEGQNVTLSCEQNLNHDAMYWYRQDPGQGLRLIYYSQIVNDFQKGDIAEGYSVSREKKESFPLTVTSAQKNPTAFYLCASRPGWENTEAFFGQGTRLTVV.

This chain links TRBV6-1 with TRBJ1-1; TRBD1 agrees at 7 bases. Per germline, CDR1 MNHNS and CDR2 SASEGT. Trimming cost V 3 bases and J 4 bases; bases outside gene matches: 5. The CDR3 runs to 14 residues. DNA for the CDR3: TGTGCCAGCAGTGAGACAGGGCTTATCACTGAAGCTTTCTTT. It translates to CASSETGLITEAFF.

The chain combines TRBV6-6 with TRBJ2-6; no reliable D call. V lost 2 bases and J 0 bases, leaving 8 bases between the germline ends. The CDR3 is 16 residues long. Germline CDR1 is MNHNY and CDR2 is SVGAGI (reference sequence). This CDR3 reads CASSYGQTSGANVLTF. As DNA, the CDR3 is TGTGCCAGCAGTTACGGGCAGACCTCTGGGGCCAACGTCCTGACTTTC.

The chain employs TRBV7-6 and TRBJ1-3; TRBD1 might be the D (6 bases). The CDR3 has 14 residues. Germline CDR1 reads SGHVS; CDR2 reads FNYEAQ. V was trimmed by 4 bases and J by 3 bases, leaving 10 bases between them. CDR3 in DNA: TGTGCCAGCAGCTCAACAGGGTATGGAAACACCATATATTTT. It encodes CASSSTGYGNTIYF. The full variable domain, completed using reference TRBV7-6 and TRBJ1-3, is GAGVSQSPRYKVTKRGQDVALRCDPISGHVSLYWYRQALGQGPEFLTYFNYEAQQDKSGLPNDRFSAERPEGSISTLTIQRTEQRDSAMYRCASSSTGYGNTIYFGEGSWLTVV.

The chain's CDR3 is CAWNDRVSLEQYF. CDR3 sequence (DNA): TGTGCCTGGAACGACAGGGTATCCCTCGAGCAGTACTTC. The chain has TRBV30 and TRBJ2-7; the match to TRBD1 covers 7 bases. The J segment lost 6 bases and the V segment lost 4 bases, leaving 9 bases of the junction unmatched. Germline assignment: CDR1 GTSNPN and CDR2 SVGIG (reference sequence). This CDR3 spans 13 amino acids.

The CDR3 coding sequence is TGTGCCTGGAGTCGGACAGACAACACTGAAGCTTTCTTT. As protein: CAWSRTDNTEAFF. The gene calls are TRBV30 and TRBJ1-1; a possible D gene is TRBD1 (6 bases). The V and J ends lost 2 bases and 2 bases respectively, with 9 bases between them. Germline V gene data show CDR1 as GTSNPN and CDR2 as SVGIG (reference sequence). CDR3 length: 13 residues.

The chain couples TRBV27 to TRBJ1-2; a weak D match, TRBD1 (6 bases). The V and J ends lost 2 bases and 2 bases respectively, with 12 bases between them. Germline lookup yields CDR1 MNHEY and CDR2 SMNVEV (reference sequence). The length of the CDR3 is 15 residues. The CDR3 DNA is TGTGCCAGCAGTTTAACCTGGGGGGCCAACTATGGCTACACCTTC. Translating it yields CASSLTWGANYGYTF.

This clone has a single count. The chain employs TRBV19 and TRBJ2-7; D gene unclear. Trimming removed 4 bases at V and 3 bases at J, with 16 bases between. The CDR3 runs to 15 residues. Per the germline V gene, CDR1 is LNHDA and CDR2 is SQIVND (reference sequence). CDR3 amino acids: CASSTASRLGYEQYF. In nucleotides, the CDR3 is TGTGCCAGTAGTACCGCCTCCCGACTCGGCTACGAGCAGTACTTC.

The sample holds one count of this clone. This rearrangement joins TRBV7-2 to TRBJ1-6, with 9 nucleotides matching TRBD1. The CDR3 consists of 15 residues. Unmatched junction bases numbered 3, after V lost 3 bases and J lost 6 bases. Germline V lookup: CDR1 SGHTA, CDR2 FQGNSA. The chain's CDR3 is CASSFWDRVNSPLHF. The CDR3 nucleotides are TGTGCCAGCAGCTTCTGGGACAGGGTTAATTCACCCCTCCACTTT.

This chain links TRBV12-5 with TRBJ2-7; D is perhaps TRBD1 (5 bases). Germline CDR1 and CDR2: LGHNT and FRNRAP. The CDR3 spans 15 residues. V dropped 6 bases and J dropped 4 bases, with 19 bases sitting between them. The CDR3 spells CASGYYTSAGYEQYF. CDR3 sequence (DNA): TGTGCTAGTGGCTATTATACCTCGGCAGGGTACGAGCAGTACTTC.

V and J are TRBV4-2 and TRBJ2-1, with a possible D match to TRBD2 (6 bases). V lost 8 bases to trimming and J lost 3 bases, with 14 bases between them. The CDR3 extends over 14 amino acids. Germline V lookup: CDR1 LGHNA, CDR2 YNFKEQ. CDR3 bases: TGTGCCAGCCACACGGGCGGGATCTACAATGAGCAGTTCTTC. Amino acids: CASHTGGIYNEQFF.

The CDR3 spells CASSFQGTGELFF. The CDR3 DNA reads as TGTGCCAGCAGTTTTCAGGGCACCGGGGAGCTGTTTTTT. V is TRBV28 and J is TRBJ2-2; TRBD1 is a possible D gene (5 bases). This CDR3 is built from 13 residues. CDR1 and CDR2 from the germline V gene are MDHEN and SYDVKM. Trimming shortened V by 3 bases and J by 4 bases, and 6 bases separated the two germline ends.

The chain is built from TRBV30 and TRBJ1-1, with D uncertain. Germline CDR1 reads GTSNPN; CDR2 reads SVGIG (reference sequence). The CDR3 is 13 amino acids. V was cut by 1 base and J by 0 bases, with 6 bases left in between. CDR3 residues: CAWSGNMNTEAFF. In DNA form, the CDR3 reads TGTGCCTGGAGTGGGAATATGAACACTGAAGCTTTCTTT.

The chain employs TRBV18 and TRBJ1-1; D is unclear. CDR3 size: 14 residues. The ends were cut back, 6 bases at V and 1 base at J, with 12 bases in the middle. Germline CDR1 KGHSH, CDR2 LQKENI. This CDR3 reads CASSQLGENTEAFF. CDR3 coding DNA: TGTGCCAGCTCCCAACTCGGGGAGAACACTGAAGCTTTCTTT.

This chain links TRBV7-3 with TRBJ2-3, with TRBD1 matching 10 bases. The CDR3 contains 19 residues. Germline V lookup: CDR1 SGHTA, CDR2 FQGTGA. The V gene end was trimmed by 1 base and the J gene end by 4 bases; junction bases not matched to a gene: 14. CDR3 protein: CASSLMTGGTPLPADTQYF. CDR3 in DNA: TGTGCCAGCAGCTTAATGACAGGGGGCACACCTCTCCCGGCAGATACGCAGTATTTT.

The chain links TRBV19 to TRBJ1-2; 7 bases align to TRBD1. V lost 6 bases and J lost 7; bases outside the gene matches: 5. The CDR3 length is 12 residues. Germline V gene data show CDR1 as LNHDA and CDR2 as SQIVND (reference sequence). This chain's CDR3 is CASRQGRGGYTF. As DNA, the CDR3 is TGTGCCAGTAGACAGGGGCGGGGTGGCTACACCTTC.